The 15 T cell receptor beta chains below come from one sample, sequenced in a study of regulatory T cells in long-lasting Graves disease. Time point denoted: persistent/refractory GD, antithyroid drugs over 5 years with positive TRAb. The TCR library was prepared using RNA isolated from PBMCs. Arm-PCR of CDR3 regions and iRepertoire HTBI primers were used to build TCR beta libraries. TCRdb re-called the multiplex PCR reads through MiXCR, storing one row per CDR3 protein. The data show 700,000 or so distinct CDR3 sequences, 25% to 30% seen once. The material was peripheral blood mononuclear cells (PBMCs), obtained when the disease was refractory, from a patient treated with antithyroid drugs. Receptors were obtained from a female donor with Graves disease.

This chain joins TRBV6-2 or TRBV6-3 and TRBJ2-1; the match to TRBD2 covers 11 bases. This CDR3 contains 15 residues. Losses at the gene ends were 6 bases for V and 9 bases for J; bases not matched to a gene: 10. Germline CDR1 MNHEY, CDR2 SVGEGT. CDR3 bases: TGTGCCAGCAGCCCCACTAGCGGGAGTATGGGTGAGCAGTTCTTC. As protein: CASSPTSGSMGEQFF.

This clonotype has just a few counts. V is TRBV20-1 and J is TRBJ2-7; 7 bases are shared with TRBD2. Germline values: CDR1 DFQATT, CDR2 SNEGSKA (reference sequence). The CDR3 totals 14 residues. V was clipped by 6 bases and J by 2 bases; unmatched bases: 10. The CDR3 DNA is TGCAGTGCCCAGCGGGGACTGGTACCCTACGAGCAGTACTTC. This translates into CSAQRGLVPYEQYF.

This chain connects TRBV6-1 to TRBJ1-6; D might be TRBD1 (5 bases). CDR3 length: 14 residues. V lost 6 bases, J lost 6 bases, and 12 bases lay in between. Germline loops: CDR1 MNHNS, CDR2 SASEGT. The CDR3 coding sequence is TGTGCCAGCAGGGGACGGATGATTAATTCACCCCTCCACTTT. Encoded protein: CASRGRMINSPLHF.

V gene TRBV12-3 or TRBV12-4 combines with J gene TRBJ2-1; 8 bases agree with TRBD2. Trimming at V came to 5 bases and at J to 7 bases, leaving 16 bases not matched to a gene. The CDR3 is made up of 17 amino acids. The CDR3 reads CASSDPRREVKANEQFF. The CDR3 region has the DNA TGTGCCAGCAGTGACCCGCGGCGGGAGGTAAAAGCAAATGAGCAGTTCTTC.

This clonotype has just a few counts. CDR3 sequence reads: CAWSDQAAYEQYF. CDR3 nucleotides: TGTGCCTGGAGTGACCAGGCGGCCTACGAGCAGTACTTC. The J gene is TRBJ2-7, the V gene TRBV30; D unresolved. CDR3 length: 13 amino acids. CDR1 is GTSNPN and CDR2 is SVGIG in the germline V gene (reference sequence). Trimming shortened V by 1 base and J by 2 bases, and 9 bases separated the two germline ends.

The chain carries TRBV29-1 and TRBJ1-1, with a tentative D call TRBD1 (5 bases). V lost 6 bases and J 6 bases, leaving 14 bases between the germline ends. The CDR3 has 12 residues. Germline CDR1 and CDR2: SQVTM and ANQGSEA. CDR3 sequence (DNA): TGCAGCGTCTACAGTGGGGACGCTGAAGCTTTCTTT. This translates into CSVYSGDAEAFF. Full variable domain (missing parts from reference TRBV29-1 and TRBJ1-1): SAVISQKPSRDICQRGTSLTIQCQVDSQVTMMFWYRQQPGQSLTLIATANQGSEATYESGFVIDKFPISRPNLTFSTLTVSNMSPEDSSIYLCSVYSGDAEAFFGQGTRLTVV.

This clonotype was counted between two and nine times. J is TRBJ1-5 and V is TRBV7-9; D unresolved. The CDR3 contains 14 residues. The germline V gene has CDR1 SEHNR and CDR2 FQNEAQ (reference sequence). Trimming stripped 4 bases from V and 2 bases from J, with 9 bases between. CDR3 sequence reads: CASSSHRGNQPQHF. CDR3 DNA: TGTGCCAGCAGCTCTCACCGCGGCAATCAGCCCCAGCATTTT. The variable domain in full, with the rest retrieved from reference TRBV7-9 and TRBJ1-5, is DTGVSQNPRHKITKRGQNVTFRCDPISEHNRLYWYRQTLGQGPEFLTYFQNEAQLEKSRLLSDRFSAERPKGSFSTLEIQRTEQGDSAMYLCASSSHRGNQPQHFGDGTRLSIL.

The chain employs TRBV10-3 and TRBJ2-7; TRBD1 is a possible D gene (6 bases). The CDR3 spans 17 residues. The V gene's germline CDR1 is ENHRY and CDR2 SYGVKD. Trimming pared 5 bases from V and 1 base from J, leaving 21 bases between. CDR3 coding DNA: TGTGCCATCAGTAGCTCCGGGACATCACAACTATCCTACGAGCAGTACTTC. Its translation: CAISSSGTSQLSYEQYF.

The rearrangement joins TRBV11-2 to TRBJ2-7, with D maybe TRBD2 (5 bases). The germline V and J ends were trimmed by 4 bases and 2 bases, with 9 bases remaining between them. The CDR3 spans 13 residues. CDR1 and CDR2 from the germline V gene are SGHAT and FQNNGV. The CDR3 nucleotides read TGTGCCAGCAGCTCGGACTTACCCTACGAGCAGTACTTC. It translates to CASSSDLPYEQYF.

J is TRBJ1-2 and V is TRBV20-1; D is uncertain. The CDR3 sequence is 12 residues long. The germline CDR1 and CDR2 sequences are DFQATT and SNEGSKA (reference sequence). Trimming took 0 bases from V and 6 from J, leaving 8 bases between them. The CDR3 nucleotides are TGCAGTGCTAGAGATCGCGCCAATGGCTACACCTTC. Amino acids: CSARDRANGYTF.

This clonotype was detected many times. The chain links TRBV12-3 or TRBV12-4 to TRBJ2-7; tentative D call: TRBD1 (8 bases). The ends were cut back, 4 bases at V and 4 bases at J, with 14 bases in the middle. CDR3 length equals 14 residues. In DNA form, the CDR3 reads TGTGCCAGCAGTTGGACAGGGAGGGCTTACGAGCAGTACTTC. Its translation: CASSWTGRAYEQYF.

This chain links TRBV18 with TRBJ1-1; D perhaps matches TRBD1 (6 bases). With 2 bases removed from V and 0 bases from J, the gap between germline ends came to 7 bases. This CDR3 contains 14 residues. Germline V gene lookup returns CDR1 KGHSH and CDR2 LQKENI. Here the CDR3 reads CASSPSGVNTEAFF. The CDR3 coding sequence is TGTGCCAGCTCACCATCAGGGGTGAACACTGAAGCTTTCTTT.

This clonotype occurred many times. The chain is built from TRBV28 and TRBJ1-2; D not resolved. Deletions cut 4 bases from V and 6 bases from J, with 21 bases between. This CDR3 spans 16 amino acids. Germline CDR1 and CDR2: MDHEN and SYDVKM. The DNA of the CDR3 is TGTGCCAGCAGTTCCCCTAGGGAGGGCGGCGGGGATGGCTACACCTTC. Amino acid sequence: CASSSPREGGGDGYTF.

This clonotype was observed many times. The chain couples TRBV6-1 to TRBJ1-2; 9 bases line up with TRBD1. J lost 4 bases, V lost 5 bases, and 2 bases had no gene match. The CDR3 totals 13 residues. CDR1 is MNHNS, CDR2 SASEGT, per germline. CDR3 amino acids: CASSTGGGYGYTF. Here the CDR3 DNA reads TGTGCCAGCAGTACAGGGGGCGGCTATGGCTACACCTTC.

CDR3 nucleotide sequence: TGTGCCAGCCGACTCCCCGGGACGAATTTCGGCTACACCTTC. Its protein product is CASRLPGTNFGYTF. The chain employs TRBV6-1 and TRBJ1-2; a possible D gene is TRBD1 (5 bases). The CDR3 is 14 residues long. Germline V CDR1 and CDR2: MNHNS, SASEGT. V lost 8 bases and J lost 8, with 21 bases in between.